A single TCR beta chain is shown here with its context. Each recovered donor of Cohort 3 presented with two negative PCRs, clearance, or symptom resolution. The method was immunoSEQ multiplex PCR; TCRdb's version includes in-frame clones alone and lacks a portion of them. Found here are around 330,000 clones, roughly nine tenths of them singletons; the top ten hold 2% to 3%. This entry is derived from a study of blood T cell repertoires in COVID-19. Study context: Sample material is recorded as cDNA or gDNA derived from T cells, B-cell-depleted T cells, or PBMCs.

The CDR3 contains 15 residues. CDR1 and CDR2 from the germline V gene are SEHNR and FQNEAQ (reference sequence). V was clipped by 7 bases and J by 1 base, with 16 bases between them. The origin of this receptor is a man between 60 and 75 years old who had recovered from COVID-19. The specimen sequenced was PBMCs or T cells enriched from blood (not recorded which). This chain connects TRBV7-9 to TRBJ1-1; perhaps TRBD1 as D (6 bases). CDR3 in amino acids: CASTNLGQQNTEAFF. CDR3 coding DNA: TGTGCCAGCACCAACCTCGGACAGCAGAACACTGAAGCTTTCTTT.